Detailed here is one T cell receptor (beta chain). The length of the CDR3 is 13 residues. Germline CDR1 reads SGHTS; CDR2 reads YDEGEE. V lost 1 base and J 5 bases, leaving 6 bases between the germline ends. Here immunoSEQ multiplex PCR was the method, and the copy in TCRdb shows in-frame clones only, minus some. Found here are about 43,000 clones, 80% of them singletons; the top ten hold 3.5% to 5%. These data are taken from a study of OX40 agonist ivuxolimab in advanced cancers. Autoimmune disease history or systemic immunosuppression led to patient exclusion. Blood samples were obtained at baseline, cycle 4 day 1, and cycle 7 day 1.

The TCR comes from an adult with an advanced solid tumor such as melanoma, head and neck, liver or kidney cancer. The sequences come from CD4+ or CD8+ T cells sorted from blood, collected in a trial of the OX40 agonist ivuxolimab. This chain joins TRBV5-8 and TRBJ1-4; D gene uncertain. The CDR3 reads CASSLYSNEKLFF. The CDR3 DNA reads as TGTGCCAGCAGCTTGTACTCGAATGAAAAACTGTTTTTT.